This T cell receptor beta chain stems from a study of identical twins. Study-wide findings and caveats: Models predicted too little out-of-frame TCR alpha sharing in monozygotic twins.

TCRdb re-called the 5' RACE reads through MiXCR, storing one row per CDR3 protein. In the table there are approximately 210,000 distinct CDR3 sequences, approximately 16% of which are singletons. Details on this clonotype: The antigen remains undetermined.

This CDR3 comprises 15 residues. Trimming shortened V by 3 bases and J by 6 bases, and 17 bases separated the two germline ends. Germline values: CDR1 SGDLS, CDR2 YYNGEE. The data were also submitted as part of a second study, on T cells expressing NK-cell markers. This second report adds: NKG2C+ dominant clonotype frequencies in roughly six donors were about 1.0-7.5% of CD8+ T cells.

Input material: CD8+ T cells sorted from blood. The chain links TRBV9 to TRBJ2-3, with D perhaps assigned TRBD1 or TRBD2 (5 bases each). This TCR was sampled from a woman aged 18-29 years in good health. As DNA, the CDR3 is TGTGCCAGCAGCGCCGAGGGGACGCGGCCGGATACGCAGTATTTT. Its protein product is CASSAEGTRPDTQYF.